The 21 T cell receptor beta chains reported below all come from one sample, sequenced in a study of cytomegalovirus exposure and HLA in healthy donors (dated 2017 in TCRdb). The library was produced with the immunoSEQ multiplex PCR assay. TCRdb holds this immuneACCESS table with in-frame rearrangements only. Some clones are missing; in checked studies, unresolved V genes explain under half, and the rest has no known cause. This sample holds about 160,000 clones; roughly 80% were observed only once. Together, the top ten hold roughly a tenth of the sample. Source material: PBMCs. The receptors here all came from a man younger than 45 in good health and CMV-seropositive.

This rearrangement joins TRBV27 to TRBJ1-5; TRBD1 might be the D (5 bases). The CDR3 has 16 residues. Germline CDR1 reads MNHEY; CDR2 reads SMNVEV (reference sequence). Trimming stripped 6 bases from V and 3 bases from J, with 18 bases between. Written as DNA, the CDR3 is TGTGCCAGCAGACTATTGGCCCTTGGGGCCAATCAGCCCCAGCATTTT. Translated: CASRLLALGANQPQHF.

This rearrangement joins TRBV27 to TRBJ2-1; D unclear. Per germline, CDR1 MNHEY and CDR2 SMNVEV (reference sequence). The CDR3 covers 15 residues. The V gene lost 3 bases and the J gene lost 2 bases, with 11 bases spanning the gap. CDR3 nucleotide sequence: TGTGCCAGCAGTTTTCCCCAGGCCCCCTACAATGAGCAGTTCTTC. It codes for CASSFPQAPYNEQFF.

CDR3 in DNA: TGTGCCAGCAGTTATGGGGACAGGGCCACAGGCTACACCTTC. This gives the protein CASSYGDRATGYTF. The chain joins TRBV6-5 to TRBJ1-2, with 9 bases identical to TRBD1. Germline-derived CDR1 and CDR2 are MNHEY and SVGAGI. V was pared by 3 bases and J by 8 bases, with 7 bases of the junction left unmatched. The CDR3 has 14 amino acids.

The rearrangement joins TRBV7-6 to TRBJ1-1; TRBD1 agrees at 12 bases. This CDR3 comprises 16 residues. Trimming removed 7 bases from V and 3 bases from J; junction bases left unmatched: 9. Germline CDR1 is SGHVS and CDR2 is FNYEAQ. The CDR3 region is CASIPLGTGGYTEAFF. CDR3 coding DNA: TGTGCCAGCATTCCTCTGGGGACAGGGGGCTACACTGAAGCTTTCTTT.

This chain links TRBV19 with TRBJ2-7, with a tentative D call TRBD1 (6 bases). Germline CDR1 reads LNHDA; CDR2 reads SQIVND (reference sequence). V was pared by 4 bases and J by 7 bases, with 14 bases between. The CDR3 sequence is 13 residues long. The DNA of the CDR3 is TGTGCCAGTAGTACCGGGACAAGCCGTGAGCAGTACTTC. This sequence encodes CASSTGTSREQYF.

The chain is built from TRBV30 and TRBJ2-7; D is unclear. From germline, CDR1 is GTSNPN and CDR2 SVGIG (reference sequence). This CDR3 spans 15 amino acids. Trimming stripped 0 bases from V and 0 bases from J, with 12 bases between. As DNA, the CDR3 is TGTGCCTGGAGTGTACAACTTCCAGGCTCCTACGAGCAGTACTTC. It is translated as CAWSVQLPGSYEQYF.

The chain couples TRBV9 to TRBJ1-2, with D unresolved. The ends were cut back, 0 bases at V and 0 bases at J, with 3 bases in the middle. The CDR3 extends over 13 amino acids. Germline CDR1 and CDR2: SGDLS and YYNGEE. The CDR3 spells CASSVVSNYGYTF. CDR3 nucleotide sequence: TGTGCCAGCAGCGTAGTCTCTAACTATGGCTACACCTTC. Based on the CDR3 plus reference TRBV9 and TRBJ1-2, the full variable domain is DSGVTQTPKHLITATGQRVTLRCSPRSGDLSVYWYQQSLDQGLQFLIQYYNGEERAKGNILERFSAQQFPDLHSELNLSSLELGDSALYFCASSVVSNYGYTFGSGTRLTVV.

The chain employs TRBV28 and TRBJ1-5; no definite D call. CDR1 and CDR2 from the germline V gene are MDHEN and SYDVKM. The CDR3 is 15 residues long. V was clipped by 6 bases and J by 1 base, with 13 bases between them. Written as DNA, the CDR3 is TGTGCCAGCAGAACTTCAGGATCGAGCAATCAGCCCCAGCATTTT. It yields the protein CASRTSGSSNQPQHF.

This clone was seen more than once but under ten times. A much larger clone differs from this one at a single base, so this may be a read error. The rearrangement uses TRBV6-1 and TRBJ2-5, with 12 bases fitting TRBD2. The germline V gene has CDR1 MNHNS and CDR2 SASEGT. The CDR3 has 15 residues. The V and J ends lost 2 bases and 2 bases, in that order; junction bases with no gene match: 0. The CDR3 nucleotides read TGTGCCAGCAGTGAACTAGCGGGGGGGCAAGAGACCCAGTACTTC. This sequence encodes CASSELAGGQETQYF.

V is TRBV9 and J is TRBJ2-2; the D gene is possibly TRBD2 (5 bases). V was cut by 0 bases and J by 4 bases, with 10 bases left in between. This CDR3 has 15 residues. Germline lookup yields CDR1 SGDLS and CDR2 YYNGEE. CDR3 sequence (DNA): TGTGCCAGCAGCGTAGAAGGAGGTGGCACCGGGGAGCTGTTTTTT. This gives the protein CASSVEGGGTGELFF.

The rearrangement joins TRBV5-1 to TRBJ2-1; 13 bases align to TRBD2. Germline V lookup: CDR1 SGHRS, CDR2 YFSETQ. The CDR3 has 15 amino acids. V lost 0 bases to trimming and J lost 6 bases; unmatched junction nucleotides: 0. The CDR3 sequence: CASSLGLAGGNEQFF. Written as DNA, the CDR3 is TGCGCCAGCAGCTTGGGACTAGCGGGGGGCAATGAGCAGTTCTTC.

This sequence joins TRBV4-2 and TRBJ2-7; 9 nucleotides agree with TRBD2. V lost 0 bases to trimming and J lost 1 base; unmatched junction nucleotides: 10. Germline V gene lookup returns CDR1 LGHNA and CDR2 YNFKEQ. CDR3 length: 18 residues. The DNA for the CDR3 is TGTGCCAGCAGCCAAGAAATGTCCGGCGGGAGGGGTTCCTACGAGCAGTACTTC. It is translated as CASSQEMSGGRGSYEQYF.

This clone has only a few counts. The chain couples TRBV6-6 to TRBJ1-2; D may be TRBD1 (5 bases). This CDR3 spans 11 amino acids. V shed 10 bases and J shed 5 bases, with 11 bases lying between them. Germline CDR1 reads MNHNY; CDR2 reads SVGAGI (reference sequence). The CDR3 reads CANQGPYGYTF. The CDR3 nucleotides are TGTGCCAACCAGGGCCCTTATGGCTACACCTTC.

The rearrangement links TRBV30 to TRBJ1-1, with 7 nucleotides matching TRBD1. Germline V gene data show CDR1 as GTSNPN and CDR2 as SVGIG (reference sequence). V was pared by 1 base and J by 5 bases, with 10 bases of the junction left unmatched. This CDR3 region has 15 residues. The CDR3 spells CAWSGRQGLGTEAFF. The CDR3, as DNA: TGTGCCTGGAGTGGCAGACAGGGCTTGGGGACTGAAGCTTTCTTT.

V gene TRBV4-3 combines with J gene TRBJ2-3; D not resolved. V lost 1 base and J lost 6, with 5 bases in between. CDR1 and CDR2 (germline): LGHNA, YSLEER. The CDR3 consists of 12 residues. In DNA, the CDR3 is TGCGCCAGCAGCCAAGTCGGGGATACGCAGTATTTT. This sequence encodes CASSQVGDTQYF.

This rearrangement joins TRBV5-5 to TRBJ1-1, with 10 bases identical to TRBD1. V dropped 0 bases and J dropped 5; count of bases not matched to a gene: 1. In germline, CDR1 is SGHKS, CDR2 YYEKEE (reference sequence). The CDR3 is 14 amino acids. This CDR3 reads CASSLEGQGTEAFF. In nucleotides, the CDR3 is TGTGCCAGCAGCTTGGAGGGACAGGGGACTGAAGCTTTCTTT. Combining the CDR3 with reference TRBV5-5 and TRBJ1-1 gives the whole variable domain DAGVTQSPTHLIKTRGQQVTLRCSPISGHKSVSWYQQVLGQGPQFIFQYYEKEERGRGNFPDRFSARQFPNYSSELNVNALLLGDSALYLCASSLEGQGTEAFFGQGTRLTVV.

V and J are TRBV5-1 and TRBJ2-2, with 9 bases matching TRBD1. Germline CDR1 and CDR2: SGHRS and YFSETQ. CDR3 length: 15 amino acids. V dropped 7 bases and J dropped 1; count of bases not matched to a gene: 5. The CDR3: CASLPTGGNTGELFF. As DNA, the CDR3 is TGCGCCAGCTTGCCGACAGGGGGGAACACCGGGGAGCTGTTTTTT.

This clone turned up a few times. The chain links TRBV30 to TRBJ1-2; D gene ambiguous. Trimming removed 1 base from V and 4 bases from J, with 10 bases in between. The CDR3 has 13 amino acids. CDR1 is GTSNPN, CDR2 SVGIG, per germline (reference sequence). The DNA of the CDR3 is TGTGCCTGGAGTGAAATAGAGCTCTATGGCTACACCTTC. Translating gives CAWSEIELYGYTF.

This clone is a singleton in its sample. The chain uses TRBV6-6 and TRBJ1-3, with a possible D match to TRBD1 (5 bases). Trimming shortened V by 7 bases and J by 3 bases, and 13 bases separated the two germline ends. This CDR3 has 14 residues. Germline V gives CDR1 MNHNY, CDR2 SVGAGI (reference sequence). CDR3 nucleotides: TGTGCCAGCACCGCCAGCCAGGGTGGAAACACCATATATTTT. Amino acid sequence: CASTASQGGNTIYF.

The chain carries TRBV9 and TRBJ2-7, with D tentatively TRBD1 (5 bases). Germline values: CDR1 SGDLS, CDR2 YYNGEE. The V gene lost 0 bases and the J gene lost 6 bases, with 10 bases spanning the gap. The CDR3 covers 13 residues. Here the CDR3 DNA reads TGTGCCAGCAGCGTAGAGGGGTCGTTCGAGCAGTACTTC. This translates into CASSVEGSFEQYF.

The chain has TRBV27 and TRBJ2-1, with TRBD1 as a possible D gene (6 bases). CDR3 length: 15 residues. Germline V gene data show CDR1 as MNHEY and CDR2 as SMNVEV (reference sequence). V was pared by 7 bases and J by 4 bases, with 17 bases between. Here the CDR3 reads CASTSGQSYYNEQFF. The CDR3 region has the DNA TGTGCCAGCACCTCCGGACAGTCCTATTACAATGAGCAGTTCTTC.